Shown below are 29 T cell receptor beta chains from a single sample sequenced in a study of blood T cell repertoires in COVID-19. Libraries were prepared by immunoSEQ multiplex PCR; TCRdb keeps only in-frame clonotypes and omits some of them. The profile shows roughly 96,000 clones, over 70% of them singletons. Sequencing was done on a sample of peripheral blood. Source of these receptors: a man aged 55 to 70 with acute or convalescent COVID-19.

DNA for the CDR3: TGTGCCAGCAGTTACTCGGGGCTGAGCTACACCTTC. Translated: CASSYSGLSYTF. The chain recombines TRBV6-5 with TRBJ1-2; a weak D match, TRBD1 (5 bases). Germline CDR1 reads MNHEY; CDR2 reads SVGAGI. With 0 bases removed from V and 9 bases from J, the gap between germline ends came to 8 bases. This CDR3 contains 12 residues.

CDR3 DNA sequence: TGTGCCAGCAGTGAATCTTTCGGAGCTTTCTTT. This gives the protein CASSESFGAFF. The V and J genes are TRBV2 and TRBJ1-1, with unresolved D. Germline lookup yields CDR1 SNHLY and CDR2 FYNNEI. The CDR3 runs 11 residues. V lost 2 bases, J lost 10 bases, and 8 bases lay in between.

The chain links TRBV7-6 to TRBJ2-2, with 15 bases that match TRBD2. Germline values: CDR1 SGHVS, CDR2 FNYEAQ. This CDR3 contains 20 residues. Germline trimming cut 5 bases from V and 0 bases from J; bases unmatched to any gene: 10. CDR3 sequence: CASSHVLGLAGGTNTGELFF. CDR3 DNA sequence: TGTGCCAGCAGCCATGTTTTGGGACTAGCGGGGGGCACGAACACCGGGGAGCTGTTTTTT.

The chain carries TRBV27 and TRBJ2-1, with 14 nucleotides matching TRBD2. The CDR3 covers 16 residues. Germline assignment: CDR1 MNHEY and CDR2 SMNVEV (reference sequence). V lost 6 bases to trimming and J lost 10 bases; unmatched junction nucleotides: 11. The CDR3 spells CASSRAGTSGSREQFF. The CDR3 DNA reads as TGTGCCAGCAGCCGAGCCGGGACTAGCGGGAGTAGGGAGCAGTTCTTC.

This chain joins TRBV7-9 and TRBJ2-7; 10 bases line up with TRBD2. The CDR3 covers 16 residues. CDR1 and CDR2 from the germline V gene are SEHNR and FQNEAQ (reference sequence). Unmatched junction bases numbered 11, after V lost 5 bases and J lost 4 bases. In nucleotides, the CDR3 is TGTGCCAGCAGCCCCCGGGGAGCGGGGGGGCCGTACGAGCAGTACTTC. Its protein product is CASSPRGAGGPYEQYF.

The V gene is TRBV27, the J gene TRBJ2-7; D is unresolved. V dropped 2 bases and J dropped 0 bases, with 11 bases sitting between them. Per the germline V gene, CDR1 is MNHEY and CDR2 is SMNVEV (reference sequence). The CDR3 runs 15 residues. Here the CDR3 DNA reads TGTGCCAGCAGTTTAAAGGCGACATCCTCCTACGAGCAGTACGTC. This translates into CASSLKATSSYEQYV.

The chain employs TRBV11-3 and TRBJ2-3, with D maybe TRBD2 (5 bases). The CDR3 consists of 12 residues. V dropped 4 bases and J dropped 4 bases, with 6 bases sitting between them. The germline V gene encodes CDR1 SGHNT and CDR2 YENEEA. As DNA, the CDR3 is TGTGCCAGCAGCTCGGAGGCAGATACGCAGTATTTT. Protein product: CASSSEADTQYF.

CDR3: CAISEGAKKLFF. DNA for the CDR3: TGTGCCATCAGTGAGGGGGCGAAGAAACTGTTTTTT. This chain joins TRBV10-3 and TRBJ1-4; perhaps TRBD1 as D (5 bases). In germline, CDR1 is ENHRY, CDR2 SYGVKD. Trimming removed 2 bases from V and 11 bases from J, with 9 bases in between. The CDR3 loop spans 12 amino acids.

CDR3 bases: TGTGCCAGCAGCTCGTCTCAGAGGGGGCCACAAGAGACCCAGTACTTC. Encoded protein: CASSSSQRGPQETQYF. The J gene is TRBJ2-5, the V gene TRBV7-6; 7 bases align to TRBD1. With V trimmed by 4 bases and J by 2 bases, 10 bases remained unmatched. This CDR3 has 16 amino acids. CDR1 and CDR2 from the germline V gene are SGHVS and FNYEAQ.

CDR3 loop: CASSPLQGSEAEAFF. For the CDR3, the DNA is TGTGCCAGCTCACCCCTACAGGGGAGTGAGGCTGAAGCTTTCTTT. The rearrangement uses TRBV18 and TRBJ1-1; 7 bases match TRBD1. Germline V gives CDR1 KGHSH, CDR2 LQKENI. This CDR3 is built from 15 residues. With V trimmed by 3 bases and J by 6 bases, 10 bases remained unmatched.

This clone has a handful of counts. The chain employs TRBV9 and TRBJ1-1, with 8 bases aligning to TRBD1. Germline CDR1 SGDLS, CDR2 YYNGEE. The CDR3 consists of 16 residues. V trimming: 3 bases; J trimming: 7 bases; junction bases outside the gene matches: 14. CDR3 sequence: CASSERTQGVDCEAFF. DNA of the CDR3: TGTGCCAGCAGCGAAAGAACACAGGGGGTCGATTGTGAAGCTTTCTTT.

V and J are TRBV6-2 or TRBV6-3 and TRBJ1-3, with D perhaps TRBD1 (6 bases). The CDR3 sequence is 16 residues long. With 7 bases removed from V and 4 bases from J, the gap between germline ends came to 20 bases. Germline V gene lookup returns CDR1 MNHEY and CDR2 SVGEGT. CDR3 protein: CASIPMVGGDGNTIYF. The CDR3 nucleotides read TGTGCCAGCATCCCAATGGTTGGGGGCGACGGAAACACCATATATTTT.

V and J are TRBV6-5 and TRBJ2-3; a weak D match, TRBD2 (5 bases). V lost 10 bases and J lost 1, with 15 bases in between. The germline gives CDR1 MNHEY, CDR2 SVGAGI. CDR3 length equals 14 residues. This CDR3 reads CATREGAGTDTQYF. CDR3 nucleotide sequence: TGTGCCACCCGAGAGGGAGCTGGCACAGATACGCAGTATTTT.

The chain couples TRBV5-1 to TRBJ2-7; 9 bases agree with TRBD1. Germline V gene lookup returns CDR1 SGHRS and CDR2 YFSETQ. This CDR3 comprises 17 residues. V lost 2 bases to trimming and J lost 5 bases; unmatched junction nucleotides: 14. The chain's CDR3 is CASSFSSPGTGWNEQYF. The CDR3 nucleotides read TGCGCCAGCAGCTTTTCATCCCCCGGGACAGGGTGGAACGAGCAGTACTTC.

The DNA of the CDR3 is TGCAGCGCCATGGGGCAGGGGAACACTGAAGCTTTCTTT. Translated, it gives CSAMGQGNTEAFF. The chain is built from TRBV29-1 and TRBJ1-1; TRBD1 might be the D (5 bases). The V and J ends lost 7 bases and 1 base respectively, with 13 bases between them. The CDR3 runs to 13 residues. From germline, CDR1 is SQVTM and CDR2 ANQGSEA.

The V gene is TRBV4-2, the J gene TRBJ1-3, with D possibly matching TRBD1 (6 bases). Looked up from germline, CDR1 is LGHNA and CDR2 is YNFKEQ. The CDR3 totals 17 residues. The V end lost 1 base, the J end lost 2 bases, and 15 bases lay between the germline ends. CDR3 bases: TGTGCCAGCAGCCAAGTGGGTGTCACAGGGACTGGAAACACCATATATTTT. Its translation is CASSQVGVTGTGNTIYF.

The CDR3 sequence: CASSPRGGTTEAFF. As DNA, the CDR3 is TGTGCCAGCAGCCCGAGGGGGGGGACCACTGAAGCTTTCTTT. The chain has TRBV9 and TRBJ1-1, with a possible D match to TRBD1 (6 bases). CDR3 length equals 14 residues. V was trimmed by 4 bases and J by 4 bases, leaving 14 bases between them. Germline CDR1 is SGDLS and CDR2 is YYNGEE.

V gene TRBV6-5 combines with J gene TRBJ2-1, with 12 bases aligning to TRBD1. The CDR3 covers 13 residues. V lost 6 bases and J lost 15; bases outside the gene matches: 9. CDR1 MNHEY and CDR2 SVGAGI come from the germline V gene. The CDR3 DNA sequence: TGTGCCAGCAGATTGGGACAGGGGGCAATTCCGTTCTTC. This gives the protein CASRLGQGAIPFF.

This clone was detected only a few times. This chain uses TRBV7-2 with TRBJ1-6; 8 nucleotides match TRBD1. Germline V gene data show CDR1 as SGHTA and CDR2 as FQGNSA. The CDR3 length is 14 residues. Trimming removed 4 bases from V and 10 bases from J; junction bases left unmatched: 6. This CDR3 reads CASSSTGGGSPLHF. For the CDR3, the DNA is TGTGCCAGCAGCTCAACAGGGGGTGGATCACCCCTCCACTTT.

The gene calls are TRBV27 and TRBJ2-1; 9 bases fit TRBD2. The CDR3 is made up of 17 amino acids. With 5 bases clipped from V and 4 bases from J, the junction kept 12 bases outside the gene matches. The germline V gene encodes CDR1 MNHEY and CDR2 SMNVEV (reference sequence). This CDR3 is CASSPQGLAYIYNEQFF. In DNA form, the CDR3 reads TGTGCCAGCAGTCCTCAGGGACTAGCTTACATATACAATGAGCAGTTCTTC.

The rearrangement joins TRBV13 to TRBJ2-5; D might be TRBD1 (6 bases). The germline V and J ends were trimmed by 0 bases and 4 bases, with 9 bases remaining between them. The CDR3 has 14 residues. Per the germline V gene, CDR1 is PRHDT and CDR2 is FYEKMQ (reference sequence). This CDR3 is CASSLGRGGETQYF. CDR3 bases: TGTGCCAGCAGCTTAGGCCGAGGGGGAGAGACCCAGTACTTC.

This clone was observed a handful of times. The V call is TRBV20-1, the J call TRBJ2-1; 7 nucleotides agree with TRBD1. Germline trimming cut 3 bases from V and 7 bases from J; bases unmatched to any gene: 6. CDR1 DFQATT and CDR2 SNEGSKA come from the germline V gene (reference sequence). The CDR3 length is 13 residues. In DNA, the CDR3 is TGCAGTGCTAGTCCACAGGGGAATAATGAGCAGTTCTTC. The encoded protein is CSASPQGNNEQFF.

This clone came up once. The chain joins TRBV2 to TRBJ2-3, with D possibly matching TRBD1 (6 bases). CDR1 is SNHLY, CDR2 FYNNEI, per germline. The ends were cut back, 3 bases at V and 2 bases at J, with 21 bases in the middle. The CDR3 is 18 amino acids. This chain's CDR3 is CASSDGAGERSVTDTQYF. The CDR3 DNA reads TGTGCCAGCAGTGATGGGGCAGGGGAAAGATCGGTCACAGATACGCAGTATTTT.

DNA of the CDR3: TGTGCCAGCTCTCACGGACAGGGGAGGAACGAGCAGTACTTC. Its protein product is CASSHGQGRNEQYF. This chain links TRBV18 with TRBJ2-7; TRBD1 matches at 9 bases. Germline CDR1 is KGHSH and CDR2 is LQKENI. The CDR3 is 14 amino acids. Trimming at V came to 6 bases and at J to 5 bases, leaving 8 bases not matched to a gene.

The gene calls are TRBV4-1 and TRBJ1-4, with D possibly TRBD1 on 6 matching bases. Trimming took off 4 bases at V and 4 bases at J, with 10 bases between the two ends. Per germline, CDR1 MGHRA and CDR2 YSYEKL. This CDR3 has 14 residues. The CDR3 protein is CASSPDSLNEKLFF. The CDR3 DNA reads TGCGCCAGCAGCCCGGACAGCCTTAATGAAAAACTGTTTTTT.

This rearrangement joins TRBV28 to TRBJ2-7; 9 bases map to TRBD1. V dropped 8 bases and J dropped 4; count of bases not matched to a gene: 6. CDR3 length: 13 amino acids. Germline V gene lookup returns CDR1 MDHEN and CDR2 SYDVKM. The CDR3 spells CASGGQGKYEQYV. DNA for the CDR3: TGTGCCAGCGGTGGACAGGGGAAGTACGAGCAGTACGTC.

V gene TRBV10-1 combines with J gene TRBJ1-1; D call uncertain. The CDR3 consists of 13 residues. With 6 bases removed from V and 1 base from J, the gap between germline ends came to 9 bases. Germline assignment: CDR1 WNHNN and CDR2 SYGVQD (reference sequence). The CDR3 is CASSPRQNTEAFF. CDR3 DNA sequence: TGCGCCAGCAGCCCCCGACAGAACACTGAAGCTTTCTTT.

CDR3: CASSQPGLNQPQHF. CDR3 coding DNA: TGTGCCAGCAGCCAACCGGGACTCAATCAGCCCCAGCATTTT. The chain recombines TRBV6-5 with TRBJ1-5; weak D call: TRBD1 (5 bases). Per germline, CDR1 MNHEY and CDR2 SVGAGI. V was cut by 6 bases and J by 3 bases, with 12 bases left in between. This CDR3 is built from 14 residues.

V gene TRBV19 combines with J gene TRBJ1-1; no clear D gene. Germline V gene data show CDR1 as LNHDA and CDR2 as SQIVND (reference sequence). V was clipped by 5 bases and J by 4 bases, with 14 bases between them. The CDR3 is 14 residues long. CDR3 in amino acids: CASSPIYRGTEAFF. CDR3 nucleotides: TGTGCCAGTAGTCCCATCTATCGTGGCACTGAAGCTTTCTTT.